This T cell receptor beta chain was sequenced for a study of shared clonotypes between healthy human individuals. Regarding this clone: Its antigen is as yet unknown.

Trimming at V came to 2 bases and at J to 1 base, leaving 9 bases not matched to a gene. The CDR3 consists of 18 residues. The V gene's germline CDR1 is SGHVS and CDR2 FNYEAQ. Study-wide findings and caveats: Among four donors, roughly 5.4% of naive CD4 clonotypes were found in common.

Replicate PCRs run on sorted subsets employed 200 ng DNA, around 31,000 T cell genomes. Sequenced by immunoSEQ multiplex PCR; TCRdb stores in-frame clones only, minus some. The sample shows 2 million to 3 million clones, approximately 94% of them seen only once. Sequences were obtained from naive CD4+ T cells from PBMCs. Subset noted: CD45RA+ positively selected. This rearrangement joins TRBV7-6 to TRBJ2-1; 9 positions agree with TRBD2. The sequence derives from a man aged 18 to 29 in good health. Some clones in this sample may be carry-over from other donors' samples. DNA for the CDR3: TGTGCCAGCAGCTTACGGGGTACTAGCGGGTTGTCCTACAATGAGCAGTTCTTC. As protein: CASSLRGTSGLSYNEQFF.